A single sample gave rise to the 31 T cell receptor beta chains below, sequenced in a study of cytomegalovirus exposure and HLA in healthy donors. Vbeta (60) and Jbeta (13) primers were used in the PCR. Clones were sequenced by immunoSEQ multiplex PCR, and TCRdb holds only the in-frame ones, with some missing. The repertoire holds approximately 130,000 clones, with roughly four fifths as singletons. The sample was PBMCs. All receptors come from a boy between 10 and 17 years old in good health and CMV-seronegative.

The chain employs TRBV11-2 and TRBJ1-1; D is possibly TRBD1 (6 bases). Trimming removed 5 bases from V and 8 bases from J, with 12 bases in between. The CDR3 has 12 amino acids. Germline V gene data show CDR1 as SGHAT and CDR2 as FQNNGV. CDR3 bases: TGTGCCAGCAGCCGATGGACAGTAGAAGCTTTCTTT. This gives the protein CASSRWTVEAFF. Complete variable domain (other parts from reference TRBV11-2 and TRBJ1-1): EAGVAQSPRYKIIEKRQSVAFWCNPISGHATLYWYQQILGQGPKLLIQFQNNGVVDDSQLPKDRFSAERLKGVDSTLKIQPAKLEDSAVYLCASSRWTVEAFFGQGTRLTVV.

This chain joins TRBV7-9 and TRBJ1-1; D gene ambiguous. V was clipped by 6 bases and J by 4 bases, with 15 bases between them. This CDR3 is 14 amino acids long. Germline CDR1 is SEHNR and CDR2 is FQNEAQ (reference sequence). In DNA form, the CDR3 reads TGTGCCAGCAGTAAGAGGGAGGGAGGCACTGAAGCTTTCTTT. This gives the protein CASSKREGGTEAFF.

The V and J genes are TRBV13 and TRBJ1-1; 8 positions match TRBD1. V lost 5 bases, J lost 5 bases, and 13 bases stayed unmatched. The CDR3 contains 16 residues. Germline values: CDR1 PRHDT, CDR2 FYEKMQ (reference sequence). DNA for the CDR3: TGTGCCAGCAGCCCACGGACAGGGCCCCGAAGGACTGAAGCTTTCTTT. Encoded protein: CASSPRTGPRRTEAFF.

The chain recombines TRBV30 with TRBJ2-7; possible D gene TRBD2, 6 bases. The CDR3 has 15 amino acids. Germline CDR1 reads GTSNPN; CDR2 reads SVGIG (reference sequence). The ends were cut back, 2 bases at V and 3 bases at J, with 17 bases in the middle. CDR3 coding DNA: TGTGCCTGGAGTCTAGCGCGGGCGCCTCACTACGAGCAGTACTTC. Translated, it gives CAWSLARAPHYEQYF.

The CDR3 DNA reads TGTGCCAGCAGCGTAACCCGGGGAGACACCGACGAGCAGTACTTC. This encodes CASSVTRGDTDEQYF. The chain links TRBV9 to TRBJ2-7, with D possibly being TRBD2 (5 bases). Germline lookup yields CDR1 SGDLS and CDR2 YYNGEE. The V and J ends lost 1 base and 5 bases respectively, with 16 bases between them. This CDR3 is built from 15 residues.

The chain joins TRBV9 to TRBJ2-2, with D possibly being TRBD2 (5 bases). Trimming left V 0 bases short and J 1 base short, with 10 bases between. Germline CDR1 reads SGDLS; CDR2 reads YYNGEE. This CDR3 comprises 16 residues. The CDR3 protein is CASSVAGGLNTGELFF. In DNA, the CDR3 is TGTGCCAGCAGCGTAGCCGGAGGCTTGAACACCGGGGAGCTGTTTTTT. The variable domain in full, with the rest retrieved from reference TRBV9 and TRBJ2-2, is DSGVTQTPKHLITATGQRVTLRCSPRSGDLSVYWYQQSLDQGLQFLIQYYNGEERAKGNILERFSAQQFPDLHSELNLSSLELGDSALYFCASSVAGGLNTGELFFGEGSRLTVL.

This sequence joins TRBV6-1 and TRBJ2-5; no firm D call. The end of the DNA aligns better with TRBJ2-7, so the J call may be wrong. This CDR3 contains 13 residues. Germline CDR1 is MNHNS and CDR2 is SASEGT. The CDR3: CASRFRSDHEQYF. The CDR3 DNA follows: TGTGCCAGCAGATTTCGGAGCGACCACGAGCAGTACTTC.

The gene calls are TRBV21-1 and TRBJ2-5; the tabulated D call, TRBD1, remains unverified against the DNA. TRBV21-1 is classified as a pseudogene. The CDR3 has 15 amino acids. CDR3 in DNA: TGTGCCAGCAGCTCAAAACTAGGGGGCGCTGAGACCCAGTACTTC. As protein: CASSSKLGGAETQYF.

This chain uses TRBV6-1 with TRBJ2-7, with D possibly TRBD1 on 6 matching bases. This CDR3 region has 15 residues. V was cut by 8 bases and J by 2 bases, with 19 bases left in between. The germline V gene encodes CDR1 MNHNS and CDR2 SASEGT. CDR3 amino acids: CASFLTGTPTYEQYF. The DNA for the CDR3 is TGTGCCAGCTTCCTGACCGGGACACCTACCTACGAGCAGTACTTC.

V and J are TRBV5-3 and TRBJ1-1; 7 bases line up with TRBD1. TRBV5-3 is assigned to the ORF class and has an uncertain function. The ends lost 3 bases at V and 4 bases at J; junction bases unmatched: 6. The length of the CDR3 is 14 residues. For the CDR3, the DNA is TGTGCCAGAAGCTGGAACAGGGGAGGCACTGAAGCTTTCTTT. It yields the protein CARSWNRGGTEAFF.

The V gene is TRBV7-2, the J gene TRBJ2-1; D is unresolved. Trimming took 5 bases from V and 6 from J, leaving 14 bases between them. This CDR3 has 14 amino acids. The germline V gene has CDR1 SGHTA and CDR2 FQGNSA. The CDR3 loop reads CASSQDGPFNEQFF. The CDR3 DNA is TGTGCCAGCAGCCAAGATGGGCCTTTCAATGAGCAGTTCTTC.

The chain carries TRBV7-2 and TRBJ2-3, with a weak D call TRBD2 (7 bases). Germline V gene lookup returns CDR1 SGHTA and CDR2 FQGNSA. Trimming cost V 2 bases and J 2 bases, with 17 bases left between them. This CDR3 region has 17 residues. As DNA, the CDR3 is TGTGCCAGCAGCTTAATCATCGGGCGGGGGCCCACAGATACGCAGTATTTT. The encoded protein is CASSLIIGRGPTDTQYF.

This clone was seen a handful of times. The DNA of the CDR3 is TGTGCCAGCAGCCTAAGGACAGGGGAGTTCAATGAGCAGTTCTTC. This gives the protein CASSLRTGEFNEQFF. The gene calls are TRBV9 and TRBJ2-1, with TRBD1 identical over 9 bases. Germline CDR1 reads SGDLS; CDR2 reads YYNGEE. The CDR3 is 15 amino acids. The J segment lost 6 bases and the V segment lost 4 bases, leaving 8 bases of the junction unmatched.

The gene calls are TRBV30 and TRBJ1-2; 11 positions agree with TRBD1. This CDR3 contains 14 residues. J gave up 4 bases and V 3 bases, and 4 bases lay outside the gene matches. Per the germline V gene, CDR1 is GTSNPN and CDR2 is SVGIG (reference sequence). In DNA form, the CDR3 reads TGTGCCTGGAGGGGACAGGGGGAGGGCTATGGCTACACCTTC. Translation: CAWRGQGEGYGYTF.

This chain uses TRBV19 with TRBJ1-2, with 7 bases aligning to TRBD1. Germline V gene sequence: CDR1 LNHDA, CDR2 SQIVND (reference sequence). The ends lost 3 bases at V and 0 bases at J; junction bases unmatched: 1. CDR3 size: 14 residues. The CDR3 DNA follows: TGTGCCAGTAGTATTACAGGGGCTAACTATGGCTACACCTTC. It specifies CASSITGANYGYTF.

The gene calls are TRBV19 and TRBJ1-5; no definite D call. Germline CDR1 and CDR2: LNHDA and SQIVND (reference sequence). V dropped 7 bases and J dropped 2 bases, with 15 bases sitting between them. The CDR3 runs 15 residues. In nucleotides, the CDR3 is TGTGCCAGTAAGCCGAGGGATAAAGGCAATCAGCCCCAGCATTTT. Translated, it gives CASKPRDKGNQPQHF.

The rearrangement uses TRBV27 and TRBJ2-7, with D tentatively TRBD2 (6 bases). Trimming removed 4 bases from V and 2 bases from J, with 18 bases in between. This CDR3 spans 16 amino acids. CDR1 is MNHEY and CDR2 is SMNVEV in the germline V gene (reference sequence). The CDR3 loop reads CASSSSPGTLTYEQYF. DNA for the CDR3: TGTGCCAGCAGTTCCTCCCCCGGGACTCTCACCTACGAGCAGTACTTC.

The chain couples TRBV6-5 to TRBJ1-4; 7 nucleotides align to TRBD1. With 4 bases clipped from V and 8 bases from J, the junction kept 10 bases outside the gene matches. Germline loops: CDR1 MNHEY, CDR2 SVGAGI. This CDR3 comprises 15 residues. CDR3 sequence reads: CASSSTTGRREKLFF. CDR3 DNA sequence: TGTGCCAGCAGTTCAACGACAGGGCGGAGAGAAAAACTGTTTTTT.

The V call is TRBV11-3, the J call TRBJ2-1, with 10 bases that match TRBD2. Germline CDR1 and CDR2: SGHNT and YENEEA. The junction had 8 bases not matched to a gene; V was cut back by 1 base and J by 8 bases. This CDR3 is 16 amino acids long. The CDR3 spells CASSLGRLAGVDEQFF. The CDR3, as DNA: TGTGCCAGCAGCTTAGGGCGTCTAGCGGGAGTGGATGAGCAGTTCTTC. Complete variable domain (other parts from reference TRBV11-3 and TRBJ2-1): EAGVVQSPRYKIIEKKQPVAFWCNPISGHNTLYWYLQNLGQGPELLIRYENEEAVDDSQLPKDRFSAERLKGVDSTLKIQPAELGDSAVYLCASSLGRLAGVDEQFFGPGTRLTVL.

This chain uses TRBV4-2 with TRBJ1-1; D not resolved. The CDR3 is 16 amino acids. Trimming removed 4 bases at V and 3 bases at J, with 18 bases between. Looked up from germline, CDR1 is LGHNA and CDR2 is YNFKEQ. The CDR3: CASSLSYINDDTEAFF. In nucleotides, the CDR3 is TGTGCCAGCAGCCTTAGCTACATTAATGATGACACTGAAGCTTTCTTT.

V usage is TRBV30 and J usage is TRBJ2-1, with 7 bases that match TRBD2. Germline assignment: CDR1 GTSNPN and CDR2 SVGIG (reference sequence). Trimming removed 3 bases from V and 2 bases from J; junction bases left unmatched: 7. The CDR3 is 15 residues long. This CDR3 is CAWRPTSRAYNEQFF. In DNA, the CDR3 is TGTGCCTGGAGGCCGACTAGCAGGGCCTACAATGAGCAGTTCTTC.

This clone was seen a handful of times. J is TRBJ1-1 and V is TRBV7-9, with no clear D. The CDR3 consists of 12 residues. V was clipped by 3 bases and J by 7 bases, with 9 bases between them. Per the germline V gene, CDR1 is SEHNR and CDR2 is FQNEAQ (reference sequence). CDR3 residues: CASSFTGIEAFF. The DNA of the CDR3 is TGTGCCAGCAGCTTTACCGGGATTGAAGCTTTCTTT. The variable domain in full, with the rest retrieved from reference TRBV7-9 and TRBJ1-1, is DTGVSQNPRHKITKRGQNVTFRCDPISEHNRLYWYRQTLGQGPEFLTYFQNEAQLEKSRLLSDRFSAERPKGSFSTLEIQRTEQGDSAMYLCASSFTGIEAFFGQGTRLTVV.

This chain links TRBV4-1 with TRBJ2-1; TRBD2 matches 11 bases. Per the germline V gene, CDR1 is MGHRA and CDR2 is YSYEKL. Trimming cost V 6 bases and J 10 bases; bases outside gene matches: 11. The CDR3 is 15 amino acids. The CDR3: CASRMELAGVGEQFF. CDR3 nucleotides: TGCGCCAGCAGGATGGAACTAGCGGGAGTTGGAGAGCAGTTCTTC.

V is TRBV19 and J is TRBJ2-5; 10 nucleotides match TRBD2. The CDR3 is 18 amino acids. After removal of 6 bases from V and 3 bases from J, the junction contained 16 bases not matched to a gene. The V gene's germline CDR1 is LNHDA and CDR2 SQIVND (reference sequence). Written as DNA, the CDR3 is TGTGCCAGTAGACAAACTTACGCATCGAGCGGGAGGGAAGAGACCCAGTACTTC. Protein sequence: CASRQTYASSGREETQYF.

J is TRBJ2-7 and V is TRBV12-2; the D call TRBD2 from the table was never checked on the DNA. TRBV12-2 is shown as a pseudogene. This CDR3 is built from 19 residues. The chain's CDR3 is CASRPTPSSGRAWTYEQYF. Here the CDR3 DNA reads TGTGCAAGTCGCCCAACCCCCTCTAGCGGGAGGGCCTGGACCTACGAGCAGTACTTC.

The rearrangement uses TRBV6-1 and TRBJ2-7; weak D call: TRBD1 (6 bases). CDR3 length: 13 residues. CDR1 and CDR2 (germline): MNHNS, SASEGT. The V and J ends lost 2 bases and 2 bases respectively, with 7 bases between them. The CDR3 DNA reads TGTGCCAGCAGTGAATGGGGGCCCTACGAGCAGTACTTC. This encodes CASSEWGPYEQYF.

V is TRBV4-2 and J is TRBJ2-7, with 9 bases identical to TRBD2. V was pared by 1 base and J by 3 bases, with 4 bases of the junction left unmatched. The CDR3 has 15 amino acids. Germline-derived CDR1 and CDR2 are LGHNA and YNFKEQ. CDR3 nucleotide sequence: TGTGCCAGCAGCCAAGGGACTAGCGAGGGCTACGAGCAGTACTTC. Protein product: CASSQGTSEGYEQYF.

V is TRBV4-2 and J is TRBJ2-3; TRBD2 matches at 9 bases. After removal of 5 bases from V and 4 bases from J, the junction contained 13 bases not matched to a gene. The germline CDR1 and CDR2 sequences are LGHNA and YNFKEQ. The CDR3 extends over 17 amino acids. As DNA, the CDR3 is TGTGCCAGCAGCAACGCTCGTCTAGCGGGGATTTCAGATACGCAGTATTTT. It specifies CASSNARLAGISDTQYF.

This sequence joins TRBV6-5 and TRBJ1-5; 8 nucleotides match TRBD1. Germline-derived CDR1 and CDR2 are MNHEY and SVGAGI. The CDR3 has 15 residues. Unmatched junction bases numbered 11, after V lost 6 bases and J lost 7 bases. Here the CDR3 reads CASSLTGQGSQPQHF. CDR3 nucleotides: TGTGCCAGCAGCCTAACCGGACAGGGAAGCCAGCCCCAGCATTTT.

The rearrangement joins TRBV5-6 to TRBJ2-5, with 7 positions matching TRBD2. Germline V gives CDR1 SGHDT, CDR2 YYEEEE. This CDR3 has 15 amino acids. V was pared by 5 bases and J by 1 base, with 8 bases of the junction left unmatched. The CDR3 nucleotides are TGTGCCAGCAGGCTGTTGGGGGGGATCCAAGAGACCCAGTACTTC. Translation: CASRLLGGIQETQYF.

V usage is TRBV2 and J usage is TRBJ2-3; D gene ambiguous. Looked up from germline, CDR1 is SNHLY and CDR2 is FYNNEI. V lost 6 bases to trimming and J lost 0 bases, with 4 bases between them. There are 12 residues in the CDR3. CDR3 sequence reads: CASSPSTDTQYF. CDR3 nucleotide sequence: TGTGCCAGCAGCCCTAGCACAGATACGCAGTATTTT.